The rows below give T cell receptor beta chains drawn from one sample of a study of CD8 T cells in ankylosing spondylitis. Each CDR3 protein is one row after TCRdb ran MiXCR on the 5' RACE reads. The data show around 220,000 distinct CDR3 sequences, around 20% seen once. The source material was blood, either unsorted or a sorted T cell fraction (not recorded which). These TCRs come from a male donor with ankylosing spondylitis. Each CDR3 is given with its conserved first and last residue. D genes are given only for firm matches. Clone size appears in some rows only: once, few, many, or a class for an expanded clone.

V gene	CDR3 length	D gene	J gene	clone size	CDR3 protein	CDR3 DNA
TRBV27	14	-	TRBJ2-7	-	CASSERQGLYEQYF	TGTGCCAGCAGTGAGCGGCAGGGCCTATACGAGCAGTACTTC
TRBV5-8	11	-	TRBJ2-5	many	CASTLTGTQYF	TGTGCCAGCACCCTAACAGGGACCCAGTACTTC
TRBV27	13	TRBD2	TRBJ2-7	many	CASSSGSSYEQYF	TGTGCCAGCAGCAGCGGGAGCTCCTACGAGCAGTACTTC
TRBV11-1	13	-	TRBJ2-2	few	CASSFWDTGELFF	TGTGCCAGCAGCTTTTGGGACACCGGGGAGCTGTTTTTT
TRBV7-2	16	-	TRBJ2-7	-	CASGSDPLDRSYEQYF	TGTGCCAGCGGGTCCGATCCCCTGGACAGATCCTACGAGCAGTACTTC
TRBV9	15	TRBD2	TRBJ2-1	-	CASTRGGGSYNEQFF	TGTGCCAGCACCCGGGGGGGCGGCTCCTACAATGAGCAGTTCTTC
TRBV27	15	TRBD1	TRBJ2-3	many	CASSLTGALTDTQYF	TGTGCCAGCAGCCTGACAGGGGCGCTCACAGATACGCAGTATTTT
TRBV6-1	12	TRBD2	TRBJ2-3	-	CASSGAGTRWYF	TGTGCCAGCAGCGGAGCCGGGACTAGGTGGTATTTT
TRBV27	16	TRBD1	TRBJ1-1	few	CASSTGTGGLSTEAFF	TGTGCCAGCAGTACCGGGACAGGGGGCTTATCTACTGAAGCTTTCTTT
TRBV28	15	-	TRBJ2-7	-	CASSFRLSSSYEQYF	TGTGCCAGCAGTTTTCGTCTCTCGAGCTCCTACGAGCAGTACTTC
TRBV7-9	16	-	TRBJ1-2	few	CASSGVGLGRNYGYTF	TGTGCCAGCAGCGGAGTAGGCCTGGGGCGAAACTATGGCTACACCTTC
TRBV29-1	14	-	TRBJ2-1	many	CSVEGYETFNEQFF	TGCAGCGTTGAAGGTTATGAGACCTTCAATGAGCAGTTCTTC
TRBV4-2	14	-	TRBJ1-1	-	CASSQHSTGTEAFF	TGTGCCAGCAGCCAACATTCCACGGGCACTGAAGCTTTCTTT
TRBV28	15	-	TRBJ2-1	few	CASSPWDTVGNEQFF	TGTGCCAGCAGCCCCTGGGACACGGTGGGCAATGAGCAGTTCTTC
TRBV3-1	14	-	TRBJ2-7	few	CASSQARRGGEQYF	TGTGCCAGCAGCCAAGCTAGACGGGGCGGCGAGCAGTACTTC
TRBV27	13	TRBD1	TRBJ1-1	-	CASSWTGGFEAFF	TGTGCCAGCAGTTGGACAGGGGGGTTTGAAGCTTTCTTT
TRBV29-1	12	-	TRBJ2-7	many	CSVVVGGYEQYF	TGCAGCGTTGTTGTAGGGGGTTACGAGCAGTACTTC
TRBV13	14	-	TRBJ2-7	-	CASSLQGRINEQYF	TGTGCCAGCAGCTTACAGGGGCGCATCAACGAGCAGTACTTC
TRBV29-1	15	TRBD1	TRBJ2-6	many	CSVDDRDSGANVLTF	TGCAGCGTTGATGACAGGGACTCTGGGGCCAACGTCCTGACTTTC
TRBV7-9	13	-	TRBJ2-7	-	CASSLNNNYEQYF	TGTGCCAGCAGCTTAAACAATAACTACGAGCAGTACTTC
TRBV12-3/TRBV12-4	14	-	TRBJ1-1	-	CASSLVGLGTEAFF	TGTGCCAGCAGTTTAGTAGGGTTAGGCACTGAAGCTTTCTTT
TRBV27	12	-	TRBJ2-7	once	CASSFDGGEQYF	TGTGCCAGCAGTTTTGATGGCGGCGAGCAGTACTTC
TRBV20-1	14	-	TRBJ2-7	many	CSANGPSSPYEQYF	TGCAGTGCGAACGGACCTAGTTCTCCATACGAGCAGTACTTC
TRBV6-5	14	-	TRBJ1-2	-	CASSYSIGGDGYTF	TGTGCCAGCAGTTACTCGATCGGGGGCGATGGCTACACCTTC
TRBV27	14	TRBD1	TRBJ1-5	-	CASSLSGGLQPQHF	TGTGCCAGCAGTTTATCAGGGGGCTTGCAGCCCCAGCATTTT
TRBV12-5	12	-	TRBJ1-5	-	CASGLGNQPQHF	TGTGCTAGTGGTTTGGGGAATCAGCCCCAGCATTTT
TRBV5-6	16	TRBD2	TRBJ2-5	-	CASSPISAGDQETQYF	TGTGCCAGCAGCCCTATTTCTGCGGGAGACCAAGAGACCCAGTACTTC
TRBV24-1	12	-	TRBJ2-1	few	CATRDFSGEAFF	TGTGCCACCAGAGACTTTTCCGGGGAAGCGTTCTTC
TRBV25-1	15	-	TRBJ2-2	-	CASSEYGYHTGELFF	TGTGCCAGCAGTGAATACGGGTACCACACCGGGGAGCTGTTTTTT
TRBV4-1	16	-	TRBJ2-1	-	CASSQDSTGFGNEQFF	TGCGCCAGCAGCCAAGATTCTACGGGATTCGGCAATGAGCAGTTCTTC
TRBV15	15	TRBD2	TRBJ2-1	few	CATSIGTSGGYEQFF	TGTGCCACCAGCATCGGGACTAGCGGGGGATATGAGCAGTTCTTC
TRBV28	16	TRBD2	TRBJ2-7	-	CASSLSSGSAAYEQYF	TGTGCCAGCAGTCTATCCAGCGGGAGCGCCGCCTACGAGCAGTACTTC
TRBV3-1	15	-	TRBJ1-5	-	CASSQTGPFNQPQHF	TGTGCCAGCAGCCAGACGGGGCCTTTTAATCAGCCCCAGCATTTT
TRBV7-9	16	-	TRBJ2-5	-	CASSPHGQGTKETQYF	TGTGCCAGCAGCCCCCATGGGCAGGGCACTAAAGAGACCCAGTACTTC
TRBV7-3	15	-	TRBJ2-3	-	CASSFREKVADTQYF	TGTGCCAGCAGCTTCCGGGAGAAGGTAGCAGATACGCAGTATTTT
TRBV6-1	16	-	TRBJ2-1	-	CASSPVFGGPYNEQFF	TGTGCCAGCAGTCCTGTCTTCGGCGGACCCTACAATGAGCAGTTCTTC
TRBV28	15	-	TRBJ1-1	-	CASSSPRRWITEAFF	TGTGCCAGCAGTTCGCCTAGACGATGGATTACTGAAGCTTTCTTT
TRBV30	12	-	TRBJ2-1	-	CAWSGGYNEQFF	TGTGCCTGGAGTGGCGGGTACAATGAGCAGTTCTTC
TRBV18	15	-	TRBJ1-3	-	CASSPEEDSGNTIYF	TGTGCCAGCTCACCAGAGGAAGACTCTGGAAACACCATATATTTT
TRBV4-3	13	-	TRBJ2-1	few	CASSPGVINEQFF	TGCGCCAGCAGCCCCGGAGTAATAAATGAGCAGTTCTTC
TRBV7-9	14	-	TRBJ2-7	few	CASSLGAGSYEQYF	TGTGCCAGCAGCTTAGGGGCAGGGAGCTACGAGCAGTACTTC
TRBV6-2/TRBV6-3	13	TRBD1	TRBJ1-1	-	CASSYQGGTEAFF	TGTGCCAGCAGTTACCAGGGGGGCACTGAAGCTTTCTTT
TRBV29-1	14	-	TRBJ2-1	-	CSVEPRSSYNEQFF	TGCAGCGTTGAACCCAGGAGCTCCTACAATGAGCAGTTCTTC
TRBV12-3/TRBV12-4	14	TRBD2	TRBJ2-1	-	CASTSGSPWDEQFF	TGTGCCAGCACAAGCGGGAGCCCTTGGGATGAGCAGTTCTTC
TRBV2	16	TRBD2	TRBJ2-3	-	CASSEPRGGTTDTQYF	TGTGCCAGCAGTGAACCACGGGGGGGGACCACAGATACGCAGTATTTT
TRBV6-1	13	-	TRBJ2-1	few	CASSDGSGDEQFF	TGTGCCAGCAGTGATGGGTCAGGGGATGAGCAGTTCTTC
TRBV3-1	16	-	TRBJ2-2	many	CASSQDSVMAVGELFF	TGTGCCAGCAGCCAAGACTCCGTGATGGCGGTCGGGGAGCTGTTTTTT
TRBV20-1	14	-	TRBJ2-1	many	CSASRGDTYNEQFF	TGCAGTGCTAGTCGCGGCGACACCTACAATGAGCAGTTCTTC
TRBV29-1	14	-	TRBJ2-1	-	CSVERESSYNEQFF	TGCAGCGTGGAAAGGGAGAGCTCCTACAATGAGCAGTTCTTC
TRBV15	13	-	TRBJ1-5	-	CATGQRSNQPQHF	TGTGCCACGGGACAACGTAGCAATCAGCCCCAGCATTTT
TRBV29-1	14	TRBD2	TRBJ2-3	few	CSVPPSGRLDTQYF	TGCAGCGTCCCCCCTAGCGGGAGGTTAGATACGCAGTATTTT
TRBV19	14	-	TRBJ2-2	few	CASSRAAGTGELFF	TGTGCCAGTAGTAGAGCGGCGGGCACCGGGGAGCTGTTTTTT
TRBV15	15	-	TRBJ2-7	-	CATSGTTGTLDEQYF	TGTGCCACCAGCGGAACGACAGGAACCCTCGACGAGCAGTACTTC
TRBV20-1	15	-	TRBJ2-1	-	CSARALLVVGNEQFF	TGCAGTGCTCGTGCCCTTCTAGTTGTCGGCAATGAGCAGTTCTTC